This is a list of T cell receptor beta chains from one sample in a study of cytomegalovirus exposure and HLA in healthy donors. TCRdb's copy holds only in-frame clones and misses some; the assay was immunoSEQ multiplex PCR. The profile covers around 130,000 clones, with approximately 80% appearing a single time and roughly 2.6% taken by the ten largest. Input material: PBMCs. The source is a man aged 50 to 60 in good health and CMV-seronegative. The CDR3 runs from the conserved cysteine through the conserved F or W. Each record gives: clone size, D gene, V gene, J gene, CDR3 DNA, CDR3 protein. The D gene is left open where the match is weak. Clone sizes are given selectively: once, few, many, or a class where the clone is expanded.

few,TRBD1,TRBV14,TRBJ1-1,TGTGCCAGCAGCCACGGGACAGGGGGCTGGAACACTGAAGCTTTCTTT,CASSHGTGGWNTEAFF
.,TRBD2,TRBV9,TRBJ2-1,TGTGCCAGCAGCTTAGGGACTAGCGGCTCCTACAATGAGCAGTTCTTC,CASSLGTSGSYNEQFF
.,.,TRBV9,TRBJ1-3,TGTGCCAGCAGCCTCTACGGGAGCAGGGACGACACCATATATTTT,CASSLYGSRDDTIYF
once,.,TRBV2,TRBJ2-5,TGTGCCAGCAGTCCGGGGACCGGTGCGGGGGAGACCCAGTACTTC,CASSPGTGAGETQYF
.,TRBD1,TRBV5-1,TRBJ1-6,TGCGCCAGCAGGAAGGGGGCCGATAATTCACCCCTCCACTTT,CASRKGADNSPLHF
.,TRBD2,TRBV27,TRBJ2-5,TGTGCCAGCAGTTTATCCCCAGCTAGCGGGGGGGCAGGAGAGACCCAGTACTTC,CASSLSPASGGAGETQYF
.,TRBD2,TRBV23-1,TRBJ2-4,TGCGCCAACGTCAGGCTAGCGGAGAAAAACATTCAGTACTTC,CANVRLAEKNIQYF
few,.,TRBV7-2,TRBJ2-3,TGTGCCAGCAGCCCCTTAGAGGATACGCAGTATTTT,CASSPLEDTQYF
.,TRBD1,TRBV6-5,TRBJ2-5,TGTGCCAGCAGGCCCGACAGGGATAGGGAGACCCAGTACTTC,CASRPDRDRETQYF
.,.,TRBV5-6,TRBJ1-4,TGTGCCAGCAGCTTGGGCAGGGTAGAGGAAAAACTGTTTTTT,CASSLGRVEEKLFF
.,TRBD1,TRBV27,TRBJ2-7,TGTGCCAGCTCGGGACAGGGGTACGAGCAGTACTTC,CASSGQGYEQYF
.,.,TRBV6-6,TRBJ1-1,TGTGCCAGCAGTTACCCCCCCCAGGGGGAAGCTTTCTTT,CASSYPPQGEAFF
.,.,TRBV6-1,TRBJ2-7,TGTGCCAGCAGTGTGTTGGGGCCGGGCGGACTACGGAACGAGCAGTACTTC,CASSVLGPGGLRNEQYF
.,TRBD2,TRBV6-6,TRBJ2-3,TGTGCCAGCAGCCATAAGCGGGGGGGCCGCACAGATACGCAGTATTTT,CASSHKRGGRTDTQYF
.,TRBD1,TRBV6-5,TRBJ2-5,TGTGCCAGCAGTTATGGGACAGGGGAAGGGGCAGAGACCCAGTACTTC,CASSYGTGEGAETQYF
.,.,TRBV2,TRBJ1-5,TGTGCCAGCAGTGACCGAGGGACCCAGCATTTT,CASSDRGTQHF
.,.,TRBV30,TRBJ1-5,TGTGCCTGGAGTTTCGGACTAAGGGGCAGGGCCCAGCCCCAGCATTTT,CAWSFGLRGRAQPQHF
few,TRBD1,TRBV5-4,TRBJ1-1,TGTGCCGGAGCTAGGGGGCTGAACACTGAAGCTTTCTTT,CAGARGLNTEAFF
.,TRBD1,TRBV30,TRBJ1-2,TGTGCCTGGAGTCGGGACAGGGGGCTGATCTATGGCTACACCTTC,CAWSRDRGLIYGYTF
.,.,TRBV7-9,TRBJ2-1,TGTGCCAGCAGCTTATCACTGGGCCCCAATGAGCAGTTCTTC,CASSLSLGPNEQFF
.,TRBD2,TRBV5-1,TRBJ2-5,TGCGCCAGCGCCATTGTAGCGGGGGGCGGAGAGACCCAGTACTTC,CASAIVAGGGETQYF
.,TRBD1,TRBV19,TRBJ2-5,TGTGCCAGTAGTATCGGACAGGGTGTGGAGACCCAGTACTTC,CASSIGQGVETQYF
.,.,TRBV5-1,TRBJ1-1,TGCGCCAGCAGCTCGGACACCATGAACACTGAAGCTTTCTTT,CASSSDTMNTEAFF
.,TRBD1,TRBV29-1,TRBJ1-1,TGCAGCGTTGGACAGGGGAACACTGAAGCTTTCTTT,CSVGQGNTEAFF
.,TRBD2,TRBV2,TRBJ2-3,TGTGCCAGCAGTGAGGGACTAGCGGGGGGGAACGCAGATACGCAGTATTTT,CASSEGLAGGNADTQYF
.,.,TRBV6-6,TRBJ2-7,TGTGCCAGCAGTTTGACAGAGAACTACGAGCAGTACTTC,CASSLTENYEQYF
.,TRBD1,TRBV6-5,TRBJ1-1,TGTGCCAGCAGTCGACAGGGAATCGGCACTGAAGCTTTCTTT,CASSRQGIGTEAFF
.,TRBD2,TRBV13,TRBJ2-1,TGTGCCAGCAGCCCTAGGACTAGCGGGGGGGCCCAGGATGAGCAGTTCTTC,CASSPRTSGGAQDEQFF
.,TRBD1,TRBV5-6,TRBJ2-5,TGTGCCAGCAGCTACCGGGACAGGGGGACGGAGACCCAGTACTTC,CASSYRDRGTETQYF
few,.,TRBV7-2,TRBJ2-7,TGTGCCAGCAGCTCCAAATGGAGGGGATACGAGCAGTACTTC,CASSSKWRGYEQYF
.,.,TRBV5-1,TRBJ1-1,TGCGCCAGCCAAGGGGGAAACACTGAAGCTTTCTTT,CASQGGNTEAFF
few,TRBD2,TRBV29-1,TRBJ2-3,TGCAGCGCCGGGGGGGCTAAGGATACGCAGTATTTT,CSAGGAKDTQYF
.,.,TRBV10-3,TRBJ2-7,TGTGCCATCAGTGAGGGGGGCTCTGGTCTCCTCGAGCAGTACTTC,CAISEGGSGLLEQYF
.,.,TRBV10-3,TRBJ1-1,TGTGCCATCAGTACCCTGGGGGGGGCTGAAGCTTTCTTT,CAISTLGGAEAFF
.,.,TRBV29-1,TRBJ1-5,TGCAGCGCGGGCCAGGGTGGTGATCAGCCCCAGCATTTT,CSAGQGGDQPQHF
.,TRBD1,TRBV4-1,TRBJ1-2,TGCGCCAGCAGCCAATTACCGGGACAGGGGGCGTCTGGCTACACCTTC,CASSQLPGQGASGYTF
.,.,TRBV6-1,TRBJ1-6,TGTGCCAGCAGTGAATCAAGGGGAGGGAATTCACCCCTCCACTTT,CASSESRGGNSPLHF
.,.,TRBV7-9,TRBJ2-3,TGTGCCAGCAGCTTATTCCCGCTAGTTCCAGATACGCAGTATTTT,CASSLFPLVPDTQYF
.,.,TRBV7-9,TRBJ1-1,TGTGCCAGCAGCCCCCCTGCTGACGGGAAGAACACTGAAGCTTTCTTT,CASSPPADGKNTEAFF
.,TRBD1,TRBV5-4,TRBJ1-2,TGTGCCAGCAGCTTGTTGACAGGGGGAGACTATGGCTACACCTTC,CASSLLTGGDYGYTF